This TCR beta chain was recovered during a study of CD8+CD57+ T cells in acquired aplastic anemia. This CDR3 comprises 15 residues. CDR1 DFQATT and CDR2 SNEGSKA come from the germline V gene (reference sequence). This clonotype was found a few times. A much larger clone lies a single base off, so this may be a read error. CD8+CD57+ cell expansion had been shown by flow cytometry in patients chosen for sequencing. Every patient had severe acquired aplastic anemia. Profiling that covered TCR beta VDJ and CDR3 relied on genomic DNA as its template. TCRdb independently ran MiXCR on the reads; one entry per CDR3 protein. This sample has roughly 260,000 distinct CDR3 sequences, with about 44% found just once.

The receptor was derived from a human donor with aplastic anemia. The chain recombines TRBV20-1 with TRBJ2-1; D is perhaps TRBD2 (5 bases). The sample consisted of sorted CD4+, CD8+, or CD8+CD57+ T cells (not recorded which) from PBMCs. The CDR3 nucleotides read TGCAGTGCTAGAGTACAGCGGAGCTCCTACAATGGGCAGTTCTTC. Its protein is CSARVQRSSYNGQFF.